Below, 31 T cell receptor beta chains from the same sample are listed, as sequenced in a study of beta chain features in type 1 diabetes. The study's findings and limits: TCRB CDR3s from Type 1 diabetes patients were moderately but significantly shorter in all four CD4+ subsets.

No antigen has been assigned to these receptors. Investigators reverse transcribed all isolated RNA, so they sequenced expressed TCRB transcripts. Only in-frame clones appear in the TCRdb table, and some are missing; sequencing was by immunoSEQ multiplex PCR. This sample has hundreds of thousands of clones; about a tenth occur once, and the top ten carry approximately 1%. The sequenced material came from central memory CD4+ T cells from blood. The receptor source for this set is a man aged 25-45 years with type 1 diabetes.

V gene TRBV2 combines with J gene TRBJ2-3; D is undetermined. CDR1 and CDR2 (germline): SNHLY, FYNNEI. V was pared by 7 bases and J by 6 bases, with 8 bases between. The length of the CDR3 is 11 residues. The CDR3 here is CASTQWDTQYF. CDR3 nucleotides: TGTGCCAGCACACAATGGGATACGCAGTATTTT. Combining the CDR3 with reference TRBV2 and TRBJ2-3 gives the whole variable domain EPEVTQTPSHQVTQMGQEVILRCVPISNHLYFYWYRQILGQKVEFLVSFYNNEISEKSEIFDDQFSVERPDGSNFTLKIRSTKLEDSAMYFCASTQWDTQYFGPGTRLTVL.

This sequence joins TRBV19 and TRBJ2-5, with D hard to call. Trimming took 3 bases from V and 3 from J, leaving 11 bases between them. From germline, CDR1 is LNHDA and CDR2 SQIVND (reference sequence). CDR3 size: 14 residues. CDR3: CASSIRGTKETQYF. CDR3 DNA sequence: TGTGCCAGTAGTATCAGAGGCACAAAAGAGACCCAGTACTTC.

About this clone itself: Other DNA sequences in this specimen translate into the identical CDR3. This chain links TRBV2 with TRBJ2-2; maybe TRBD1 (6 bases). CDR3 length equals 14 residues. The ends were cut back, 2 bases at V and 5 bases at J, with 9 bases in the middle. Per germline, CDR1 SNHLY and CDR2 FYNNEI. The CDR3 loop is CASSEQGITGELFF. CDR3 bases: TGTGCCAGCAGTGAACAGGGGATAACCGGGGAGCTGTTTTTT.

This clone was observed a few times. Other DNA sequences of this sample code for an identical CDR3. The chain employs TRBV7-2 and TRBJ1-1; no clear D gene. Germline V CDR1 and CDR2: SGHTA, FQGNSA. The CDR3 loop spans 13 amino acids. The V and J ends lost 2 bases and 3 bases respectively, with 7 bases between them. The CDR3 loop is CASSLSRDTEAFF. The CDR3 nucleotides read TGTGCCAGCAGCTTAAGTAGGGACACTGAAGCTTTCTTT.

V is TRBV19 and J is TRBJ2-5; 7 nucleotides align to TRBD1. Germline values: CDR1 LNHDA, CDR2 SQIVND (reference sequence). Losses at the gene ends were 0 bases for V and 4 bases for J; bases not matched to a gene: 5. CDR3 size: 15 residues. CDR3 sequence reads: CASSIEDRSRETQYF. Here the CDR3 DNA reads TGTGCCAGTAGTATAGAGGACAGGAGCAGAGAGACCCAGTACTTC.

In this sample, this clone turned up a few times. The sample holds other DNA sequences that translate to the same CDR3. The V gene is TRBV2, the J gene TRBJ1-2; D gene ambiguous. Germline CDR1 is SNHLY and CDR2 is FYNNEI. V was pared by 4 bases and J by 0 bases, with 6 bases between. The CDR3 length is 13 residues. DNA for the CDR3: TGTGCCAGCAGTGCGGATTCTAACTATGGCTACACCTTC. Translation gives CASSADSNYGYTF. Using reference TRBV2 and TRBJ1-2 for the parts outside the CDR3, the full variable domain is EPEVTQTPSHQVTQMGQEVILRCVPISNHLYFYWYRQILGQKVEFLVSFYNNEISEKSEIFDDQFSVERPDGSNFTLKIRSTKLEDSAMYFCASSADSNYGYTFGSGTRLTVV.

V is TRBV19 and J is TRBJ2-2, with D perhaps TRBD2 (6 bases). Germline CDR1 is LNHDA and CDR2 is SQIVND (reference sequence). This CDR3 comprises 13 residues. Trimming cost V 3 bases and J 7 bases, with 9 bases left between them. The chain's CDR3 is CASSISGDGELFF. CDR3 DNA sequence: TGTGCCAGTAGTATTTCGGGAGACGGGGAGCTGTTTTTT.

This chain connects TRBV19 to TRBJ2-4; the D is unclear. Between the trimmed V and J ends, which lost 3 bases and 4 bases, there was a span of 10 bases. In germline, CDR1 is LNHDA, CDR2 SQIVND (reference sequence). The CDR3 has 14 amino acids. This CDR3 reads CASSIEAGKNIQYF. The CDR3, as DNA: TGTGCCAGTAGTATTGAGGCAGGAAAAAACATTCAGTACTTC.

CDR3 sequence (DNA): TGTGCCAGCAGCTCCCAGGATTCACCCCTCCACTTT. As protein: CASSSQDSPLHF. The rearrangement uses TRBV5-4 and TRBJ1-6; D uncertain. V lost 3 bases and J lost 8, with 6 bases in between. CDR3 length: 12 amino acids. The V gene's germline CDR1 is SGHNT and CDR2 YYREEE (reference sequence).

This clone was detected a few times. The chain is built from TRBV25-1 and TRBJ2-7; maybe TRBD2 (6 bases). Trimming removed 6 bases at V and 3 bases at J, with 18 bases between. CDR3 length: 15 amino acids. Germline values: CDR1 MGHDK, CDR2 SYGVNS. The CDR3 DNA reads TGTGCCAGCAGGTCCCCTTTCTGGGAGGACTACGAGCAGTACTTC. Translating it yields CASRSPFWEDYEQYF.

The sample holds a few counts of this clone. This CDR3 is CASSEANSSPAYF. In DNA form, the CDR3 reads TGTGCCAGCAGTGAAGCGAACTCATCCCCAGCGTATTTT. V is TRBV2 and J is TRBJ2-3; D is unclear. With 0 bases removed from V and 14 bases from J, the gap between germline ends came to 15 bases. Germline-derived CDR1 and CDR2 are SNHLY and FYNNEI. The CDR3 has 13 amino acids.

This clone showed up just a few times. The rearrangement joins TRBV5-1 to TRBJ2-5; D call uncertain. The germline V and J ends were trimmed by 1 base and 2 bases, with 9 bases remaining between them. Germline CDR1 reads SGHRS; CDR2 reads YFSETQ. CDR3 length: 14 amino acids. CDR3 residues: CASSLNSQQETQYF. The CDR3, as DNA: TGCGCCAGCAGCTTGAACAGTCAACAAGAGACCCAGTACTTC.

This clone showed up just a few times. V gene TRBV6-6 combines with J gene TRBJ2-3; D ambiguous. The V end was cut by 2 bases, the J end by 1 base, with 7 bases between. The germline V gene has CDR1 MNHNY and CDR2 SVGAGI (reference sequence). The CDR3 is 14 residues long. CDR3 sequence reads: CASSYGQGTDTQYF. For the CDR3, the DNA is TGTGCCAGCAGTTACGGCCAGGGCACAGATACGCAGTATTTT.

The table lists this clone with a few counts. This chain uses TRBV7-8 with TRBJ2-5; the match to TRBD2 covers 9 bases. This CDR3 has 16 amino acids. Germline CDR1 is SGHVS and CDR2 is FQNEAQ. V shed 5 bases and J 7 bases; nucleotides not matched to a gene: 14. CDR3 protein: CASSPSGGGAVGTQYF. The DNA of the CDR3 is TGTGCCAGCAGCCCGTCTGGCGGGGGGGCCGTGGGGACCCAGTACTTC.

This clone was counted only a few times. The CDR3 nucleotides read TGTGCCTTAGACTTAGCGGGGGGCAATGAGCAGTTCTTC. Encoded protein: CALDLAGGNEQFF. This rearrangement joins TRBV30 to TRBJ2-1; 10 nucleotides line up with TRBD2. Germline V CDR1 and CDR2: GTSNPN, SVGIG (reference sequence). The CDR3 consists of 13 residues. V lost 7 bases to trimming and J lost 6 bases; unmatched junction nucleotides: 6.

This clone was seen just once. The gene calls are TRBV5-1 and TRBJ1-6, with D tentatively TRBD1 (5 bases). From germline, CDR1 is SGHRS and CDR2 YFSETQ. V was pared by 2 bases and J by 8 bases, with 11 bases between. The CDR3 is 14 residues long. The CDR3 spells CASSFGRVDSPLHF. CDR3 DNA: TGCGCCAGCAGCTTCGGCAGGGTGGATTCACCCCTCCACTTT. Based on the CDR3 plus reference TRBV5-1 and TRBJ1-6, the full variable domain is KAGVTQTPRYLIKTRGQQVTLSCSPISGHRSVSWYQQTPGQGLQFLFEYFSETQRNKGNFPGRFSGRQFSNSRSEMNVSTLELGDSALYLCASSFGRVDSPLHFGNGTRLTVT.

The sample holds a few counts of this clone. The gene calls are TRBV4-3 and TRBJ2-7; TRBD2 is a possible D gene (6 bases). V was cut by 0 bases and J by 6 bases, with 9 bases left in between. CDR3 size: 13 residues. Germline V CDR1 and CDR2: LGHNA, YSLEER. CDR3 bases: TGCGCCAGCAGCCAAGAGTTGGGAGGCGAGCAGTACTTC. Its protein product is CASSQELGGEQYF.

This chain links TRBV27 with TRBJ2-6; D call uncertain. V gave up 2 bases and J gave up 0 bases, with 8 bases separating them. Germline CDR1 is MNHEY and CDR2 is SMNVEV (reference sequence). The CDR3 runs 16 residues. The CDR3 region is CASSLLDSSGANVLTF. CDR3 coding DNA: TGTGCCAGCAGTTTACTCGATAGCTCTGGGGCCAACGTCCTGACTTTC.

This chain links TRBV5-1 with TRBJ2-1; D may be TRBD1 or TRBD2 (5 bases each). Germline values: CDR1 SGHRS, CDR2 YFSETQ. The CDR3 consists of 17 residues. V lost 3 bases, J lost 4 bases, and 20 bases lay in between. CDR3 DNA sequence: TGCGCCAGCAGCTCAAATTGGCAGGACACGGGGTACAATGAGCAGTTCTTC. This translates into CASSSNWQDTGYNEQFF.

V and J are TRBV7-2 and TRBJ2-1, with 9 bases lining up with TRBD2. Trimming took 5 bases from V and 5 from J; bases not matched to a gene: 10. The CDR3 sequence is 16 residues long. Per germline, CDR1 SGHTA and CDR2 FQGNSA. CDR3 coding DNA: TGTGCCAGCAGCACCCGGCGCGGGGGGGTTCACAATGAGCAGTTCTTC. Its translation: CASSTRRGGVHNEQFF.

This clone turned up a few times. The genes are TRBV6-5 and TRBJ2-2, with D possibly TRBD2 on 6 matching bases. The CDR3 totals 13 residues. The germline V gene has CDR1 MNHEY and CDR2 SVGAGI. Trimming took off 6 bases at V and 5 bases at J, with 10 bases between the two ends. CDR3 residues: CASRGRETGELFF. CDR3 nucleotides: TGTGCCAGCAGGGGACGGGAGACCGGGGAGCTGTTTTTT.

The chain links TRBV28 to TRBJ2-7; D may be TRBD2 (5 bases). V lost 8 bases to trimming and J lost 3 bases, with 26 bases between them. CDR1 and CDR2 (germline): MDHEN, SYDVKM. The CDR3 is 17 residues long. CDR3 nucleotides: TGTGCCAGCTACCCCGCCATACTAGGAGAAGGATTCTACGAGCAGTACTTC. The encoded protein is CASYPAILGEGFYEQYF.

The chain combines TRBV2 with TRBJ1-1; tentative D call: TRBD1 (6 bases). CDR3 length equals 15 residues. The ends were cut back, 10 bases at V and 2 bases at J, with 20 bases in the middle. Germline loops: CDR1 SNHLY, CDR2 FYNNEI. CDR3 coding DNA: TGTGCCACCCAGCAGGCGGGGGCTTTTAACACTGAAGCTTTCTTT. Translated: CATQQAGAFNTEAFF.

This chain uses TRBV5-6 with TRBJ2-7; TRBD2 is a possible D gene (6 bases). Germline CDR1 is SGHDT and CDR2 is YYEEEE. The germline V and J ends were trimmed by 4 bases and 4 bases, with 12 bases remaining between them. The CDR3 is 13 residues long. The CDR3 sequence: CASSHYGGYEQYF. In DNA, the CDR3 is TGTGCCAGCAGCCATTACGGGGGTTACGAGCAGTACTTC.

A few counts support this clone. The genes are TRBV5-4 and TRBJ1-1; TRBD1 might be the D (6 bases). CDR1 and CDR2 (germline): SGHNT, YYREEE (reference sequence). The V and J ends lost 3 bases and 1 base respectively, with 22 bases between them. This CDR3 region has 18 residues. The CDR3 loop reads CASSWRTGRGPGNTEAFF. The DNA of the CDR3 is TGTGCCAGCAGCTGGAGGACGGGCAGGGGTCCCGGGAACACTGAAGCTTTCTTT.

The chain combines TRBV18 with TRBJ2-5; D is tentatively TRBD1 or TRBD2 (6 bases each). This CDR3 spans 17 amino acids. Trimming removed 3 bases from V and 4 bases from J, with 21 bases in between. Germline CDR1 and CDR2: KGHSH and LQKENI. The CDR3 loop reads CASSPPPGGRRGETQYF. DNA of the CDR3: TGTGCCAGCTCACCCCCGCCCGGGGGCCGCCGCGGAGAGACCCAGTACTTC.

This chain joins TRBV5-6 and TRBJ2-5; D gene ambiguous. The CDR3 consists of 16 residues. The germline V gene encodes CDR1 SGHDT and CDR2 YYEEEE. Trimming shortened V by 1 base and J by 0 bases, and 13 bases separated the two germline ends. In DNA, the CDR3 is TGTGCCAGCAGCTTGTTCTCGCGGCAGGACCAAGAGACCCAGTACTTC. It translates to CASSLFSRQDQETQYF.

The chain recombines TRBV15 with TRBJ2-7; D call uncertain. Trimming took off 0 bases at V and 2 bases at J, with 14 bases between the two ends. CDR1 and CDR2 from the germline V gene are LNHNV and YYDKDF (reference sequence). The CDR3 covers 16 residues. The chain's CDR3 is CATSRDRGSSPYEQYF. CDR3 bases: TGTGCCACCAGCAGAGATCGTGGCAGCTCTCCCTACGAGCAGTACTTC.

V usage is TRBV14 and J usage is TRBJ2-7; tentatively, D is TRBD2 (5 bases). There are 16 residues in the CDR3. Trimming left V 3 bases short and J 5 bases short, with 20 bases between. Germline V CDR1 and CDR2: SGHDN, FVKESK. CDR3 amino acids: CASSHLRRTHGNEQYF. CDR3 coding DNA: TGTGCCAGCAGCCATCTCCGACGGACCCACGGGAACGAGCAGTACTTC.

This clone has just a few counts. The chain has TRBV18 and TRBJ2-5, with TRBD1 identical over 8 bases. CDR1 and CDR2 from the germline V gene are KGHSH and LQKENI. With V trimmed by 4 bases and J by 2 bases, 3 bases remained unmatched. This CDR3 is built from 14 residues. The CDR3 DNA follows: TGTGCCAGCTCACTAACAGGGGGACAAGAGACCCAGTACTTC. Its translation is CASSLTGGQETQYF.

This clone was seen a handful of times. The genes are TRBV2 and TRBJ2-7; D is undetermined. Germline loops: CDR1 SNHLY, CDR2 FYNNEI. V dropped 8 bases and J dropped 2 bases, with 7 bases sitting between them. This CDR3 has 11 amino acids. CDR3 loop: CASGVTYEQYF. In DNA form, the CDR3 reads TGTGCCAGCGGGGTTACCTACGAGCAGTACTTC.